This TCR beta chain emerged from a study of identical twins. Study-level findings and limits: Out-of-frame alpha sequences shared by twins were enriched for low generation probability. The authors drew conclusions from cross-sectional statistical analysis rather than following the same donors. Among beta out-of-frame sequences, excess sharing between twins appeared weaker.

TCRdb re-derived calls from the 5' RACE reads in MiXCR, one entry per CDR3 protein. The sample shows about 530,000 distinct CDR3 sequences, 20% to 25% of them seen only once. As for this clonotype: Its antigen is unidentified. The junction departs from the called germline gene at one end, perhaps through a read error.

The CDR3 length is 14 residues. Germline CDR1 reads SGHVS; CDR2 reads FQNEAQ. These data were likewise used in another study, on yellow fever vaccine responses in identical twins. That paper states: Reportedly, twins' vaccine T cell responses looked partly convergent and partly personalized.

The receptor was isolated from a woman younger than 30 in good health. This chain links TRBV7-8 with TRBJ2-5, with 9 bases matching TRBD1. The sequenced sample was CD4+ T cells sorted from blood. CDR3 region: CASRPGTGSTPEGF. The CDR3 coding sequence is TGTGCCAGCAGACCCGGGACAGGGTCGACTCCGGAGGGCTTC.